This is a list of T cell receptor beta chains from one sample in a study of somatic mutations in cytotoxic T cells in rheumatoid arthritis. This table comes from immunoSEQ multiplex PCR, and its TCRdb copy is limited to in-frame clones, with some not included. The sample yields almost 20,000 clones, approximately 80% seen once. The material sequenced was CD8+ T cells sorted from blood. The receptors were sampled from a woman in her forties or fifties in good health. Both conserved end residues are part of each CDR3. Each record gives: CDR3 DNA, CDR3 protein, J gene, clone size, V gene, D gene. The D gene is left open where the match is weak. Size is omitted from some rows. Given values are once, few, many or a class for expanded clones.

DNA: TGTGCCAGCAGCCAACACGGCGGGGAGCTGTTTTTT; CDR3: CASSQHGGELFF; J: TRBJ2-2; size: NA; V: TRBV9; D: NA
DNA: TGTGCCAGAGCCGGCCCCGACAGGGACACTGAAGCTTTCTTT; CDR3: CARAGPDRDTEAFF; J: TRBJ1-1; size: NA; V: TRBV5-3; D: TRBD1
DNA: TGTGCCACCAGCAGAAAGACAGGGGGCTTAGAAAAACTGTTTTTT; CDR3: CATSRKTGGLEKLFF; J: TRBJ1-4; size: NA; V: TRBV15; D: TRBD1
DNA: TGTGCCAGCAGTTCCTCCAGGCGGGGGGGCTTAGATACGCAGTATTTT; CDR3: CASSSSRRGGLDTQYF; J: TRBJ2-3; size: once; V: TRBV28; D: TRBD2
DNA: TGTGCCAGCAACTTGAACACTGAAGCTTTCTTT; CDR3: CASNLNTEAFF; J: TRBJ1-1; size: few; V: TRBV11-2; D: NA
DNA: TGTGCCAGTAGTATTACTCCTGCCGGGACTCAAAATGAGCAGTTCTTC; CDR3: CASSITPAGTQNEQFF; J: TRBJ2-1; size: NA; V: TRBV19; D: NA
DNA: TGTGCCAGCAGTGACGCGCAGGGACTTTTGATCTGGGCCAACGTCCTGACTTTC; CDR3: CASSDAQGLLIWANVLTF; J: TRBJ2-6; size: few; V: TRBV6-4; D: NA
DNA: TGTGCCAGCAGTTTATCGCGTGTGGCTAGCGGGACAGAGACCCAGTACTTC; CDR3: CASSLSRVASGTETQYF; J: TRBJ2-5; size: few; V: TRBV27; D: TRBD2
DNA: TGTGCCAGCAGCTGGGGAGACAGGGCCGAGACCCAGTACTTC; CDR3: CASSWGDRAETQYF; J: TRBJ2-5; size: NA; V: TRBV5-6; D: TRBD1
DNA: TGTGCCAGCAGTCTGTGGGAAACGAAAAACATTCAGTACTTC; CDR3: CASSLWETKNIQYF; J: TRBJ2-4; size: NA; V: TRBV14; D: NA
DNA: TGTGCCAGCAGCCCAACCCCCGGGGGCTCGGACACTGAAGCTTTCTTT; CDR3: CASSPTPGGSDTEAFF; J: TRBJ1-1; size: NA; V: TRBV7-9; D: NA
DNA: TGTGCCAGCAGTCAGACTAGCGGGAGGGGACATACGCAGTATTTT; CDR3: CASSQTSGRGHTQYF; J: TRBJ2-3; size: NA; V: TRBV6-4; D: TRBD2
DNA: TGTGCCAGCAGTGGTGTGGGGCTAGCGGAGAAGTTCTTC; CDR3: CASSGVGLAEKFF; J: TRBJ2-1; size: NA; V: TRBV25-1; D: TRBD2
DNA: TGTGCCAGCCTCCCGACCGGGACAACGAACACCGGGGAGCTGTTTTTT; CDR3: CASLPTGTTNTGELFF; J: TRBJ2-2; size: once; V: TRBV11-2; D: NA
DNA: TGCAGCGTTGACAGTCTTACTCTAGCGTTGATTACCCCTAGCACAGATACGCAGTATTTT; CDR3: CSVDSLTLALITPSTDTQYF; J: TRBJ2-3; size: NA; V: TRBV29-1; D: NA
DNA: TGTGCCAGCAGTTTCGTGGGGGAGACCCAGTACTTC; CDR3: CASSFVGETQYF; J: TRBJ2-5; size: NA; V: TRBV27; D: NA
DNA: TGTGCCAGCAGCCCCCGGGCTAGCGGGGTATGGAATGAGCAGTTCTTC; CDR3: CASSPRASGVWNEQFF; J: TRBJ2-1; size: NA; V: TRBV7-8; D: TRBD2
DNA: TGCGCCAGCAGCCAAGTCGGGAACCTTGGAAACACCATATATTTT; CDR3: CASSQVGNLGNTIYF; J: TRBJ1-3; size: NA; V: TRBV4-3; D: NA
DNA: TGTGCCAGCAGCTCGCAGGGCTCCGAGCAGTACTTC; CDR3: CASSSQGSEQYF; J: TRBJ2-7; size: NA; V: TRBV7-8; D: NA
DNA: TGTGCCAGCAGCTGGGTAGGGTCTGTGGGGGAGACCCAGTACTTC; CDR3: CASSWVGSVGETQYF; J: TRBJ2-5; size: NA; V: TRBV27; D: NA
DNA: TGTGCCAGCTGGGGAGGGGCTGAAGCTTTCTTT; CDR3: CASWGGAEAFF; J: TRBJ1-1; size: NA; V: TRBV7-2; D: NA
DNA: TGTGCCAGCAGCCTCGGGACTAGCGGGGGCTGGGAGACCCAGTACTTC; CDR3: CASSLGTSGGWETQYF; J: TRBJ2-5; size: NA; V: TRBV13; D: TRBD2
DNA: TGTGCCAGCGGTGGAGGGGCCTCTAGCGGGACACTCTACGAGCAGTACTTC; CDR3: CASGGGASSGTLYEQYF; J: TRBJ2-7; size: NA; V: TRBV28; D: TRBD2
DNA: TGTGCCAGTAGTATCAACCTAGCGGCCGGGGAGCTGTTTTTT; CDR3: CASSINLAAGELFF; J: TRBJ2-2; size: NA; V: TRBV19; D: TRBD2
DNA: TGTGCCAGCAGCCCCCCGCAGGGGGCAGGTAATGAAAAACTGTTTTTT; CDR3: CASSPPQGAGNEKLFF; J: TRBJ1-4; size: NA; V: TRBV9; D: TRBD1
DNA: TGTGCCAGCAGTGACAGCGGGGGCTACGAGCAGTACTTC; CDR3: CASSDSGGYEQYF; J: TRBJ2-7; size: NA; V: TRBV6-1; D: TRBD2